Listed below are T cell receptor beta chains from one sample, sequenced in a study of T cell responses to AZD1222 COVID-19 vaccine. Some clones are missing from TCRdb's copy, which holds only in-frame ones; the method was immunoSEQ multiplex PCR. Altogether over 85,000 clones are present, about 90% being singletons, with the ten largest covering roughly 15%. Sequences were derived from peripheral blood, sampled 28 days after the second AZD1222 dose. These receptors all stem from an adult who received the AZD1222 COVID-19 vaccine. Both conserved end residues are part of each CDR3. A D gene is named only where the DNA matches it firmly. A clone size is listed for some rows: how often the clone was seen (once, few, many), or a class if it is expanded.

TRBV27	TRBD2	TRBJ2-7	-	CASSQNEGLAGVYEQYF	TGTGCCAGCAGTCAAAACGAGGGACTAGCGGGAGTCTACGAGCAGTACTTC
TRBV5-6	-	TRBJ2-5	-	CASSRGTGQETQYF	TGTGCCAGCAGCCGGGGCACAGGCCAAGAGACCCAGTACTTC
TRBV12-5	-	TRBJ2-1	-	CASGLALMRNEQFF	TGTGCTAGTGGTTTGGCCCTAATGCGTAATGAGCAGTTCTTC
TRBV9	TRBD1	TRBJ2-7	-	CASSPYPRQGGYEQYF	TGTGCCAGCAGCCCATACCCCCGACAGGGTGGCTACGAGCAGTACTTC
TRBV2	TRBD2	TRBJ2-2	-	CASTPVRGGTGELFF	TGTGCCAGCACCCCCGTGCGGGGGGGCACCGGGGAGCTGTTTTTT
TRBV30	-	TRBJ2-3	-	CAWSARGDTQYF	TGTGCCTGGAGCGCAAGGGGAGATACGCAGTATTTT
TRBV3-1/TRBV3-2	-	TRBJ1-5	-	CASSLGNQPQHF	TGTGCCAGCAGCCTCGGCAATCAGCCCCAGCATTTT
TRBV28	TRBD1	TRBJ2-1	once	CASLPRDRISNEQFF	TGTGCCAGCCTACCCCGGGACAGAATTTCCAATGAGCAGTTCTTC
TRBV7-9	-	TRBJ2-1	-	CASRPRGQSSSYNEQFF	TGTGCCAGCAGGCCTCGCGGCCAGTCGAGCTCCTACAATGAGCAGTTCTTC
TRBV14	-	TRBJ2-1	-	CASRSQGPEQFF	TGTGCCAGCAGGAGCCAGGGGCCCGAGCAGTTCTTC
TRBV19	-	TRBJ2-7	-	CASEGPGWQGTYEQYF	TGTGCCAGTGAGGGTCCCGGGTGGCAGGGGACCTACGAGCAGTACTTC